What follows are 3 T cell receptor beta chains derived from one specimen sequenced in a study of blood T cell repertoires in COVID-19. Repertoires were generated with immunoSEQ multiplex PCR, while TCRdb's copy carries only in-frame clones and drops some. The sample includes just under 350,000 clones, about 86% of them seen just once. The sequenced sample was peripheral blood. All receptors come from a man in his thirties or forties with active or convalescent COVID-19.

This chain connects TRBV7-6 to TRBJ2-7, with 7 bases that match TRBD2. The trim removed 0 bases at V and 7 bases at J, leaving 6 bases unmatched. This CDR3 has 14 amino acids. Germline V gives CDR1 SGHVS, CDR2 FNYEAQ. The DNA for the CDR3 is TGTGCCAGCAGCTTAGCGGGACTGGGGGGGGAGCAGTACTTC. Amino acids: CASSLAGLGGEQYF.

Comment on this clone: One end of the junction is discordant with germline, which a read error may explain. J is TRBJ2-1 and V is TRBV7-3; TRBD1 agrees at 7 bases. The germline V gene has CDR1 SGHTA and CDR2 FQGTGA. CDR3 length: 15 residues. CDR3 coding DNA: TGTGCCAGCAGCTTAACAGGGACAGCCGACGTTGAGGAGTTCTTC. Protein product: CASSLTGTADVEEFF.

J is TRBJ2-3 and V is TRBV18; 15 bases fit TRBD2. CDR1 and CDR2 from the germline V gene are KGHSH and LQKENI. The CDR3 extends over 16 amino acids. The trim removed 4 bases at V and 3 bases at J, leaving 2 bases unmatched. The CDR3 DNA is TGTGCCAGCTCACAAGGACTAGCGGGAGGGACAGATACGCAGTATTTT. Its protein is CASSQGLAGGTDTQYF.